This T cell receptor beta chain was observed in a study of shared clonotypes between healthy human individuals. The V gene lost 8 bases and the J gene lost 3 bases, with 20 bases spanning the gap. This CDR3 is 15 amino acids long. CDR1 and CDR2 (germline): MNHNS, SASEGT. Data came from immunoSEQ multiplex PCR; TCRdb stores just in-frame clones and leaves some out. The sample holds 2 million to 2.5 million clones, nearly 97% seen once. This sequence was found in a man aged 18 to 29 in good health. The J gene is TRBJ2-7, the V gene TRBV6-1, with D perhaps TRBD2 (6 bases). The sequenced sample was naive CD4+ T cells sorted from blood. Subset indicated: CD45RA+ positively selected. In DNA, the CDR3 is TGTGCCAGCCGATCGTCGGGTAGCGGATACTACGAGCAGTACTTC. Translated, it gives CASRSSGSGYYEQYF.